Following are 30 T cell receptor beta chains from one sample sequenced in a study of molecular identifiers for immune sequencing clone quantification. TCRdb re-called the PCR reads through MiXCR, storing one row per CDR3 protein. The data show hundreds of thousands of distinct CDR3 sequences, roughly 27% seen once. Material for sequencing was naive CD8+ T cells from blood, with Jurkat cell RNA spiked in. Subset reported: FACS-sorted CD8+CD4-CCR7+CD45RA+ naive T cells. These receptors all come from a human donor in good health. Some libraries in this study had Jurkat cell RNA spiked in.

Remarks on this clonotype: A read error is possible here, since a much larger clone lies one base away. The chain is built from TRBV30 and TRBJ1-1; D not certain. V gave up 3 bases and J gave up 3 bases, with 5 bases separating them. This CDR3 spans 11 amino acids. Germline assignment: CDR1 GTSNPN and CDR2 SVGIG (reference sequence). The CDR3 spells CAWRGYTEAFF. As DNA, the CDR3 is TGTGCCTGGAGAGGTTACACTGAAGCTTTCTTT.

V gene TRBV7-9 combines with J gene TRBJ1-1, with D perhaps TRBD1 (6 bases). There are 14 residues in the CDR3. The germline V gene encodes CDR1 SEHNR and CDR2 FQNEAQ (reference sequence). The germline V and J ends were trimmed by 0 bases and 4 bases, with 9 bases remaining between them. The CDR3 DNA sequence: TGTGCCAGCAGCTTAGCGTTAGGGGGCACTGAAGCTTTCTTT. Translation: CASSLALGGTEAFF.

The table lists this clonotype with many counts. V and J are TRBV7-8 and TRBJ2-1; 11 bases are shared with TRBD2. The CDR3 sequence is 15 residues long. In germline, CDR1 is SGHVS, CDR2 FQNEAQ. The V gene end was trimmed by 8 bases and the J gene end by 5 bases; junction bases not matched to a gene: 8. The CDR3 nucleotides read TGTGCCAGCTGCAATCCGGGACTAGCGGACAATGAGCAGTTCTTC. The encoded protein is CASCNPGLADNEQFF.

This clonotype came up many times. V and J are TRBV28 and TRBJ2-7; tentatively, D is TRBD1 (5 bases). V was pared by 3 bases and J by 10 bases, with 16 bases between. Germline V gene lookup returns CDR1 MDHEN and CDR2 SYDVKM. There are 13 residues in the CDR3. This CDR3 is CASSFQQVSDQYF. CDR3 nucleotide sequence: TGTGCCAGCAGTTTCCAACAGGTCTCTGACCAGTACTTC.

This clonotype was observed a few times. The V call is TRBV10-3, the J call TRBJ1-5; D is ambiguous. Trimming left V 0 bases short and J 6 bases short, with 6 bases between. Germline values: CDR1 ENHRY, CDR2 SYGVKD. CDR3 length: 13 residues. The CDR3 region has the DNA TGTGCCATCAGTGAGTCGGTGGGTCAGCCCCAGCATTTT. It encodes CAISESVGQPQHF.

In regard to this clonotype: A much larger clonotype is one base distant, so this may be a read error. The CDR3 carries no conserved terminal phenylalanine or tryptophan, so it likely arises from a read error. The rearrangement uses TRBV5-1 and TRBJ1-1; no clear D gene. Germline CDR1 and CDR2: SGHRS and YFSETQ. This CDR3 spans 13 amino acids. Trimming shortened V by 7 bases and J by 4 bases, and 14 bases separated the two germline ends. In nucleotides, the CDR3 is TGCGCCAGCGCGACTCCGGAGGCCACTGAAGCTTTCTCT. Encoded protein: CASATPEATEAFS.

The rearrangement links TRBV7-3 to TRBJ1-1; 10 bases align to TRBD1. CDR1 and CDR2 (germline): SGHTA, FQGTGA. This CDR3 has 17 amino acids. Losses at the gene ends were 5 bases for V and 6 bases for J; bases not matched to a gene: 15. The CDR3 DNA sequence: TGTGCCAGCAGCCCCAAGGACAGGGGGTCGTTTTCGCCTGAAGCTTTCTTT. Amino acid sequence: CASSPKDRGSFSPEAFF.

Many counts were recorded for this clonotype. The V and J genes are TRBV6-4 and TRBJ2-3; 7 bases line up with TRBD2. This CDR3 comprises 16 residues. Germline assignment: CDR1 MRHNA and CDR2 SNTAGT. J was trimmed by 0 bases and V by 6 bases; bases with no gene match: 9. The CDR3 reads CASSAWSGASTDTQYF. For the CDR3, the DNA is TGTGCCAGCAGCGCCTGGAGCGGGGCTAGCACAGATACGCAGTATTTT.

This clonotype was counted only a few times. The CDR3 coding sequence is TGTGCCAGCAGTTTAAAGCTCCGACTATGGACTAGCCCTGAAGATACGCAGTATTTT. This codes for CASSLKLRLWTSPEDTQYF. V and J are TRBV27 and TRBJ2-3; 8 bases are a match to TRBD2. The CDR3 totals 19 residues. J was trimmed by 5 bases and V by 2 bases; bases with no gene match: 18. CDR1 is MNHEY, CDR2 SMNVEV, per germline (reference sequence).

This clonotype has a count of ten or more. CDR3 coding DNA: TGTGCCAGCAGTTTACGGGGGCCCCCCACAGATACGCAGTATTTT. It codes for CASSLRGPPTDTQYF. The chain combines TRBV12-3 or TRBV12-4 with TRBJ2-3; D is perhaps TRBD1 or TRBD2 (6 bases each). The CDR3 spans 15 residues. With 2 bases removed from V and 2 bases from J, the gap between germline ends came to 11 bases.

This clonotype was detected a few times. The CDR3 sequence is CASKPAGAQETQYF. As DNA, the CDR3 is TGTGCCAGCAAACCAGCGGGGGCCCAAGAGACCCAGTACTTC. The chain employs TRBV6-5 and TRBJ2-5, with 8 positions matching TRBD2. Germline V gives CDR1 MNHEY, CDR2 SVGAGI. The CDR3 consists of 14 residues. The V and J ends lost 7 bases and 1 base, in that order; junction bases with no gene match: 5.

This clonotype was picked up many times. The rearrangement links TRBV20-1 to TRBJ2-7; tentative D call: TRBD1 (6 bases). Germline CDR1 DFQATT, CDR2 SNEGSKA (reference sequence). Trimming cost V 4 bases and J 2 bases, with 9 bases left between them. The CDR3 extends over 12 amino acids. CDR3 nucleotide sequence: TGCAGTGCTATCCAGGGGACCTACGAGCAGTACTTC. As protein: CSAIQGTYEQYF.

The J gene is TRBJ2-2, the V gene TRBV7-9; 10 bases align to TRBD2. Germline CDR1 is SEHNR and CDR2 is FQNEAQ (reference sequence). V shed 7 bases and J 6 bases; nucleotides not matched to a gene: 11. The CDR3 is 16 amino acids. The DNA for the CDR3 is TGTGCCAGCAACACCCCCGAACTAGCGGGGTCCGGGGAGCTGTTTTTT. Its translation is CASNTPELAGSGELFF.

This clonotype showed up many times. The chain uses TRBV4-1 and TRBJ2-5; 7 nucleotides match TRBD2. Unmatched junction bases numbered 10, after V lost 1 base and J lost 5 bases. The CDR3 totals 16 residues. Germline CDR1 and CDR2: MGHRA and YSYEKL. The CDR3 loop reads CASSQVFPGEGETQYF. The CDR3 nucleotides read TGCGCCAGCAGCCAAGTTTTCCCGGGGGAGGGGGAGACCCAGTACTTC.

The table lists this clonotype with many counts. This rearrangement joins TRBV20-1 to TRBJ2-7; TRBD2 aligns across 9 bases. The V gene end was trimmed by 1 base and the J gene end by 2 bases; junction bases not matched to a gene: 12. The length of the CDR3 is 17 residues. From germline, CDR1 is DFQATT and CDR2 SNEGSKA (reference sequence). The CDR3 nucleotides read TGCAGTGCTAGAGTCCCTGGAGGTAGCGGGGGACCCTACGAGCAGTACTTC. Protein sequence: CSARVPGGSGGPYEQYF.

The chain is built from TRBV29-1 and TRBJ1-2; no clear D gene. Germline V gives CDR1 SQVTM, CDR2 ANQGSEA. The ends were cut back, 6 bases at V and 3 bases at J, with 14 bases in the middle. CDR3 length equals 13 residues. CDR3 sequence: CSVQKAEDYGYTF. Here the CDR3 DNA reads TGCAGCGTCCAAAAGGCGGAGGACTATGGCTACACCTTC. Supplemented by reference TRBV29-1 and TRBJ1-2, the full variable domain reads SAVISQKPSRDICQRGTSLTIQCQVDSQVTMMFWYRQQPGQSLTLIATANQGSEATYESGFVIDKFPISRPNLTFSTLTVSNMSPEDSSIYLCSVQKAEDYGYTFGSGTRLTVV.

About this clonotype: A read error may be the cause here, since a much bigger clone is one base away. The chain uses TRBV30 and TRBJ2-1; D not resolved. CDR1 GTSNPN and CDR2 SVGIG come from the germline V gene (reference sequence). This CDR3 comprises 10 residues. The CDR3 bases are TGTACCTGGAGTGACAATGAGCAGTTCTTC. It translates to CTWSDNEQFF.

This clonotype was observed once. A junction boundary mismatches the germline segment, possibly from a read error. V gene TRBV13 combines with J gene TRBJ2-7, with 8 bases aligning to TRBD1. CDR3 length: 12 residues. CDR1 is PRHDT, CDR2 FYEKMQ, per germline (reference sequence). The CDR3 protein is CTSRGTGDEQYF. The CDR3 nucleotides are TGTACCAGCAGGGGGACAGGCGACGAGCAGTACTTC.

This clonotype came up once. This could be a read error, since a much larger clone is one nucleotide away. The chain has TRBV4-3 and TRBJ2-6; 7 bases align to TRBD2. The CDR3 runs 20 residues. Germline trimming cut 3 bases from V and 0 bases from J; bases unmatched to any gene: 14. CDR1 is LGHNA and CDR2 is YSLEER in the germline V gene. The CDR3, as DNA: TGCGCCAGCAGCCACCCAAAGGGAGGGTTCGAAACCTCTGGGGCCAACGTCCTGACTTTC. Translated: CASSHPKGGFETSGANVLTF.

Worth noting for this clonotype: A much larger clone sits a single nucleotide away, making a read error possible. This chain uses TRBV19 with TRBJ1-5, with a weak D call TRBD1 (5 bases). The DNA end favors TRBJ2-3, so the J call may be wrong. This CDR3 has 14 residues. The germline V gene has CDR1 LNHDA and CDR2 SQIVND (reference sequence). The CDR3 loop is CASSITGLGQPQYF. In DNA form, the CDR3 reads TGTGCCAGTAGTATTACAGGTCTCGGTCAGCCCCAGTATTTT.

This clonotype was seen only a few times. The chain uses TRBV20-1 and TRBJ2-5; 7 positions match TRBD1. Germline loops: CDR1 DFQATT, CDR2 SNEGSKA (reference sequence). V was pared by 6 bases and J by 4 bases, with 11 bases of the junction left unmatched. This CDR3 is 14 amino acids long. The CDR3 DNA is TGCAGTGCGAGACAGGGTTCAGGAGGAGAGACCCAGTACTTC. It encodes CSARQGSGGETQYF.

This chain connects TRBV4-3 to TRBJ2-5; 7 nucleotides align to TRBD2. After removal of 1 base from V and 7 bases from J, the junction contained 9 bases not matched to a gene. Germline V gene lookup returns CDR1 LGHNA and CDR2 YSLEER. The CDR3 extends over 15 amino acids. The CDR3, as DNA: TGCGCCAGCAGCCAAGGGGGGGGTTTCGCGGCGACCCAGTACTTC. Translation: CASSQGGGFAATQYF.

A few counts support this clonotype. The rearrangement uses TRBV4-1 and TRBJ2-7; D may match TRBD1 or TRBD2 (5 bases each). Germline assignment: CDR1 MGHRA and CDR2 YSYEKL. V lost 3 bases and J 4 bases, leaving 19 bases between the germline ends. This CDR3 has 16 amino acids. The CDR3 sequence is CASSQLPTRGGYEQYF. The CDR3 coding sequence is TGCGCCAGCAGCCAGCTCCCTACTCGGGGCGGGTACGAGCAGTACTTC.

This clonotype was counted many times. The genes are TRBV4-3 and TRBJ1-1, with D possibly being TRBD1 (5 bases). V gave up 0 bases and J gave up 3 bases, with 11 bases separating them. Germline CDR1 is LGHNA and CDR2 is YSLEER. The CDR3 contains 15 residues. CDR3 sequence reads: CASSQEDEGYTEAFF. CDR3 bases: TGCGCCAGCAGCCAAGAAGATGAGGGGTACACTGAAGCTTTCTTT.

The J gene is TRBJ2-7, the V gene TRBV13; the match to TRBD1 covers 9 bases. The CDR3 is 16 residues long. V gave up 5 bases and J gave up 7 bases; unmatched junction bases: 15. Germline-derived CDR1 and CDR2 are PRHDT and FYEKMQ (reference sequence). The CDR3: CASSPQGARLGVEQYF. The CDR3 DNA follows: TGTGCCAGCAGCCCACAGGGGGCCAGGTTGGGGGTTGAGCAGTACTTC.

This clonotype was seen ten or more times. This chain joins TRBV29-1 and TRBJ2-1, with 9 positions matching TRBD1. Trimming removed 6 bases from V and 3 bases from J; junction bases left unmatched: 9. The CDR3 runs to 15 residues. Germline V gene sequence: CDR1 SQVTM, CDR2 ANQGSEA. CDR3 bases: TGCAGCGTCGCAACCCGGGACAGGGTCTACAATGAGCAGTTCTTC. It is translated as CSVATRDRVYNEQFF.

The gene calls are TRBV19 and TRBJ2-5, with a tentative D call TRBD2 (5 bases). The CDR3 is 14 amino acids. Germline values: CDR1 LNHDA, CDR2 SQIVND (reference sequence). Trimming shortened V by 3 bases and J by 7 bases, and 15 bases separated the two germline ends. CDR3 in amino acids: CASSIPRPGGTQYF. CDR3 DNA: TGTGCCAGTAGTATCCCCAGGCCCGGAGGGACCCAGTACTTC. Filled out from reference TRBV19 and TRBJ2-5, the complete variable domain reads DGGITQSPKYLFRKEGQNVTLSCEQNLNHDAMYWYRQDPGQGLRLIYYSQIVNDFQKGDIAEGYSVSREKKESFPLTVTSAQKNPTAFYLCASSIPRPGGTQYFGPGTRLLVL.

Many counts were recorded for this clonotype. This chain joins TRBV27 and TRBJ2-7; D possibly uses TRBD1 or TRBD2 (5 bases each). The CDR3 runs to 15 residues. V dropped 3 bases and J dropped 4 bases, with 16 bases sitting between them. From germline, CDR1 is MNHEY and CDR2 SMNVEV (reference sequence). CDR3 sequence: CASSFSGRGVYEQYF. CDR3 in DNA: TGTGCCAGCAGTTTTAGTGGTCGAGGGGTTTACGAGCAGTACTTC.

The J gene is TRBJ2-1, the V gene TRBV19, with 13 nucleotides matching TRBD2. Per germline, CDR1 LNHDA and CDR2 SQIVND (reference sequence). The V gene end was trimmed by 5 bases and the J gene end by 7 bases; junction bases not matched to a gene: 5. This CDR3 is built from 15 residues. CDR3 sequence reads: CASSATSGGANEQFF. The DNA of the CDR3 is TGTGCCAGTAGTGCTACTAGCGGGGGGGCAAATGAGCAGTTCTTC.

This chain uses TRBV6-6 with TRBJ1-3; D remains unclear. Trimming stripped 11 bases from V and 0 bases from J, with 11 bases between. This CDR3 has 13 amino acids. The germline gives CDR1 MNHNY, CDR2 SVGAGI (reference sequence). The DNA of the CDR3 is TGTGCCTGCACCGAGAGCTCTGGAAACACCATATATTTT. Its protein product is CACTESSGNTIYF.